The 22 T cell receptor beta chains below come from one sample, sequenced in a study of T-cell memory formation after mild COVID-19. One entry per CDR3 protein, called by TCRdb with MiXCR from the 5' RACE reads. The profile shows approximately 210,000 distinct CDR3 sequences, approximately 16% of them singletons. Sequencing input: PBMCs or a T cell subset sorted from them (not recorded which). Receptors originate from an adult woman who had mild COVID-19 (a few samples of this study predate the infection). Cell type and time point are not known.

This clonotype was found many times. V and J are TRBV6-1 and TRBJ2-7; tentative D call: TRBD1 (6 bases). V was shortened by 3 bases and J by 3 bases, with 15 bases between the two germline ends. Germline values: CDR1 MNHNS, CDR2 SASEGT. CDR3 length equals 15 residues. CDR3 DNA: TGTGCCAGCAGTGAGCCAACAGGGATCGACTACGAGCAGTACTTC. Encoded protein: CASSEPTGIDYEQYF.

This chain uses TRBV10-3 with TRBJ1-2; no definite D call. The V and J ends lost 0 bases and 8 bases respectively, with 13 bases between them. Germline CDR1 reads ENHRY; CDR2 reads SYGVKD. The CDR3 is 14 amino acids. CDR3 region: CAISESAGTGGYTF. Written as DNA, the CDR3 is TGTGCCATCAGTGAGTCGGCGGGTACGGGAGGCTACACCTTC.

This sequence joins TRBV19 and TRBJ2-1; 13 bases line up with TRBD2. The germline gives CDR1 LNHDA, CDR2 SQIVND (reference sequence). After removal of 5 bases from V and 9 bases from J, the junction contained 10 bases not matched to a gene. The CDR3 loop spans 16 amino acids. CDR3 residues: CASSRGTSGNRVEQFF. CDR3 in DNA: TGTGCCAGTAGTCGGGGGACTAGCGGGAATAGAGTTGAGCAGTTCTTC.

V usage is TRBV29-1 and J usage is TRBJ2-1, with 8 bases fitting TRBD2. The germline CDR1 and CDR2 sequences are SQVTM and ANQGSEA. V lost 4 bases, J lost 7 bases, and 15 bases stayed unmatched. The CDR3 is 16 amino acids. CDR3: CSVVGLAGRKWNEQFF. The CDR3 nucleotides are TGCAGCGTTGTAGGGTTAGCGGGGAGAAAATGGAATGAGCAGTTCTTC.

This clonotype appeared a few times. V and J are TRBV6-2 or TRBV6-3 and TRBJ2-7; 9 positions agree with TRBD1. V shed 6 bases and J 5 bases; nucleotides not matched to a gene: 8. The CDR3 runs to 14 residues. Per the germline V gene, CDR1 is MNHEY and CDR2 is SVGEGT. The CDR3 nucleotides are TGTGCCAGCAGAGCCCCGGGACAGGGCCACGAGCAGTACTTC. It translates to CASRAPGQGHEQYF.

The V gene is TRBV12-3 or TRBV12-4, the J gene TRBJ1-1; 7 bases match TRBD1. J was trimmed by 3 bases and V by 5 bases; bases with no gene match: 9. The CDR3 extends over 15 amino acids. The CDR3 nucleotides are TGTGCCAGCAGTATTCTAGGGGGCATGCACACTGAAGCTTTCTTT. Translation: CASSILGGMHTEAFF.

The chain combines TRBV12-3 or TRBV12-4 with TRBJ1-1; D is unclear. This CDR3 comprises 15 residues. The V gene lost 8 bases and the J gene lost 1 base, with 17 bases spanning the gap. DNA of the CDR3: TGTGCCAGCTCTACATCCCGGGGTACGAACACTGAAGCTTTCTTT. It yields the protein CASSTSRGTNTEAFF.

This clonotype occurred a few times. The V and J genes are TRBV7-9 and TRBJ2-7; D might be TRBD1 (6 bases). Trimming took 7 bases from V and 0 from J, leaving 13 bases between them. The CDR3 is made up of 14 amino acids. Germline V gene sequence: CDR1 SEHNR, CDR2 FQNEAQ (reference sequence). CDR3 in amino acids: CASTDNRDSYEQYF. The DNA of the CDR3 is TGTGCCAGCACCGACAACAGGGACTCCTACGAGCAGTACTTC.

The gene calls are TRBV24-1 and TRBJ2-1; D may match TRBD1 or TRBD2 (5 bases each). The germline CDR1 and CDR2 sequences are KGHDR and SFDVKD. Trimming shortened V by 10 bases and J by 6 bases, and 21 bases separated the two germline ends. CDR3 length: 15 amino acids. CDR3 protein: CATALGARRANEQFF. As DNA, the CDR3 is TGTGCCACAGCCCTCGGGGCCCGTCGGGCCAATGAGCAGTTCTTC.

This rearrangement joins TRBV6-6 to TRBJ1-2, with TRBD1 matching over 8 bases. V gave up 8 bases and J gave up 3 bases; unmatched junction bases: 14. Germline V CDR1 and CDR2: MNHNY, SVGAGI (reference sequence). This CDR3 has 16 residues. The DNA for the CDR3 is TGTGCCAGCGACAATATCGGACAGGGCCTACACTATGGCTACACCTTC. Translation gives CASDNIGQGLHYGYTF.

This clonotype showed up many times. The V and J genes are TRBV28 and TRBJ2-2; 8 bases are shared with TRBD2. Germline loops: CDR1 MDHEN, CDR2 SYDVKM. This CDR3 contains 15 residues. V shed 8 bases and J 4 bases; nucleotides not matched to a gene: 9. CDR3 protein: CASGQAGVPTGELFF. CDR3 DNA sequence: TGTGCCAGCGGCCAAGCGGGAGTGCCCACCGGGGAGCTGTTTTTT.

The CDR3 sequence: CASSPRVLTDTQYF. Here the CDR3 DNA reads TGCGCCAGCAGCCCTCGGGTCCTCACAGATACGCAGTATTTT. The chain uses TRBV5-1 and TRBJ2-3; D ambiguous. This CDR3 has 14 amino acids. The germline CDR1 and CDR2 sequences are SGHRS and YFSETQ. Trimming shortened V by 4 bases and J by 2 bases, and 11 bases separated the two germline ends.

This clonotype was counted a few times. The V call is TRBV19, the J call TRBJ2-7; a possible D gene is TRBD2 (6 bases). V dropped 3 bases and J dropped 0 bases, with 12 bases sitting between them. This CDR3 has 15 residues. Per the germline V gene, CDR1 is LNHDA and CDR2 is SQIVND (reference sequence). CDR3 nucleotides: TGTGCCAGTAGTATTCCGGGGGACGGCTCCTACGAGCAGTACTTC. It codes for CASSIPGDGSYEQYF.

This clonotype showed up just a few times. The chain employs TRBV3-1 and TRBJ2-7; TRBD1 matches 7 bases. V dropped 3 bases and J dropped 2; count of bases not matched to a gene: 1. Looked up from germline, CDR1 is LGHDT and CDR2 is YNNKEL (reference sequence). The CDR3 spans 13 residues. The CDR3 DNA reads as TGTGCCAGCAGCCACCAGGGGGCCTACGAGCAGTACTTC. Its translation is CASSHQGAYEQYF.

This clonotype turned up a few times. The CDR3: CASSRRSVGPYEQYF. CDR3 DNA sequence: TGTGCCAGCAGCCGGAGGTCAGTCGGTCCCTACGAGCAGTACTTC. The chain combines TRBV7-2 with TRBJ2-7, with a weak D call TRBD2 (5 bases). CDR1 and CDR2 (germline): SGHTA, FQGNSA. V was cut by 5 bases and J by 2 bases, with 16 bases left in between. The CDR3 is 15 amino acids.

This chain links TRBV7-8 with TRBJ1-5; possibly TRBD1 for D (6 bases). V gave up 5 bases and J gave up 3 bases, with 14 bases separating them. This CDR3 is 15 amino acids long. Per germline, CDR1 SGHVS and CDR2 FQNEAQ. The CDR3 DNA follows: TGTGCCAGCAGCCCCCACGGGACACTCAATCAGCCCCAGCATTTT. It is translated as CASSPHGTLNQPQHF.

The DNA for the CDR3 is TGCGCCAGCAGCACCGGGGACAGACCCTACGAGCAGTACTTC. This codes for CASSTGDRPYEQYF. V is TRBV5-1 and J is TRBJ2-7; 7 bases align to TRBD1. Germline V CDR1 and CDR2: SGHRS, YFSETQ. V was clipped by 4 bases and J by 2 bases; unmatched bases: 6. The CDR3 totals 14 residues.

In this sample, this clonotype turned up a few times. The V gene is TRBV29-1, the J gene TRBJ1-1; the D gene is possibly TRBD1 (6 bases). The V and J ends lost 7 bases and 1 base respectively, with 13 bases between them. The length of the CDR3 is 13 residues. The V gene's germline CDR1 is SQVTM and CDR2 ANQGSEA. The CDR3, as DNA: TGCAGCGCCGCCCTACAGGGGAACACTGAAGCTTTCTTT. This gives the protein CSAALQGNTEAFF.

This chain joins TRBV4-2 and TRBJ2-7, with TRBD1 matching over 8 bases. CDR3 size: 15 residues. With V trimmed by 0 bases and J by 0 bases, 1 base remained unmatched. Germline CDR1 reads LGHNA; CDR2 reads YNFKEQ. Written as DNA, the CDR3 is TGTGCCAGCAGCCAAGAACAGGGGGGCTCCTACGAGCAGTACTTC. It is translated as CASSQEQGGSYEQYF.

V is TRBV9 and J is TRBJ2-2, with 9 bases matching TRBD2. The V segment lost 0 bases and the J segment 5 bases; nucleotides outside the gene matches: 2. CDR3 size: 15 residues. Germline CDR1 and CDR2: SGDLS and YYNGEE. DNA of the CDR3: TGTGCCAGCAGCGTAGACACTAGCGGGACCGGGGAGCTGTTTTTT. Encoded protein: CASSVDTSGTGELFF.

This clonotype appeared a few times. This chain connects TRBV12-3 or TRBV12-4 to TRBJ1-2; unclear D gene. The CDR3 runs 14 residues. Trimming cost V 7 bases and J 8 bases, with 20 bases left between them. Written as DNA, the CDR3 is TGTGCCAGCACCTTCACGGGAGGGTTGGTAGGCTACACCTTC. Translating gives CASTFTGGLVGYTF.

In its sample, this clonotype was seen a few times. The V and J genes are TRBV29-1 and TRBJ1-1; a possible D gene is TRBD1 (5 bases). Germline V gene lookup returns CDR1 SQVTM and CDR2 ANQGSEA. The CDR3 is 13 residues long. The CDR3: CVAHRGRYTEAFF. CDR3 coding DNA: TGCGTTGCCCACCGGGGCCGGTACACTGAAGCTTTCTTT.